Listed below are T cell receptor beta chains from one sample, sequenced in a study of cytomegalovirus exposure and HLA in healthy donors. This table comes from immunoSEQ multiplex PCR, and its TCRdb copy is limited to in-frame clones, with some not included. Of 180,000 or so clones listed, roughly three quarters are singletons. Sequencing input: PBMCs. The receptors shown here come from a male donor in good health and CMV-seronegative. Both conserved end residues are part of each CDR3. The D gene is left open where the match is weak. Not all rows give a size; the values are once, few, many and, for expanded clones, a class.

>few|TRBD1|TRBJ2-7|TRBV18
TGTGCCAGCAGTTATTCGGGACAGGGCTTCTACGAGCAGTACTTC
CASSYSGQGFYEQYF
>few|TRBD1|TRBJ2-3|TRBV6-5
TGTGCCAGCAGCAGGACAGGCATGGGGGATACGCAGTATTTT
CASSRTGMGDTQYF
>.|TRBD2|TRBJ2-1|TRBV6-1
TGTGCCAGCAGTTCTAGCGGGAGCTCCTACAATGAGCAGTTCTTC
CASSSSGSSYNEQFF
>once|TRBD2|TRBJ2-1|TRBV27
TGTGCCAGCAGTTTTCGGCTAGCGGCCTACAATGAGCAGTTCTTC
CASSFRLAAYNEQFF
>.|TRBD1|TRBJ2-1|TRBV11-2
TGTGCCAGCAGCTTAAAAAAGGACAGGGCTGGTGAGCAGTTCTTC
CASSLKKDRAGEQFF
>.|.|TRBJ1-4|TRBV9
TGTGCCAGCAGCGTAGGAACAGCGGAGGGTGAAAAACTGTTTTTT
CASSVGTAEGEKLFF
>once|TRBD1|TRBJ1-6|TRBV6-5
TGTGCCAGCAGTTACGACCGACAGGGTGCACCCCTCCACTTT
CASSYDRQGAPLHF
>.|TRBD2|TRBJ2-1|TRBV5-1
TGCGCCAGCAGCTTGGCCGCTAGCGGGGACTACAATGAGCAGTTCTTC
CASSLAASGDYNEQFF
>once|.|TRBJ2-1|TRBV21-1
TGTGCCAGCAGCTCTACGAATGAGCAGTTCTTC
CASSSTNEQFF
>once|.|TRBJ2-1|TRBV28
TGTGCCAGCAGCCCCCCTCTGGCGGGATCTCAAAAAAATGAGCAGTTCTTC
CASSPPLAGSQKNEQFF